This TCR beta chain originates from a study of T cells in localized non-small cell lung cancer. Points from the study as a whole: Tumor samples were not multi-region, leaving intratumor heterogeneity unexcluded. Tumor showed lower T cell clonality than uninvolved adjacent lung, where it was highest. A median of approximately 50 of the top 100 tumor clones appeared in adjacent lung, which was paired and uninvolved.

Concerning this clone: Antigen unknown.

Measured with immunoSEQ multiplex PCR; TCRdb has only the in-frame clones, and not every one. The sample has several thousand clones, around 92% seen once. The specimen comprised peripheral blood, sampled before any cancer treatment. The sequence came from a woman aged 35-75 years with stage I squamous cell lung carcinoma.

CDR3 region: CASSQQGEQYF. In DNA, the CDR3 is TGTGCCAGCTCACAACAGGGCGAGCAGTACTTC. The V call is TRBV18, the J call TRBJ2-7; a weak D match, TRBD1 (6 bases). Germline assignment: CDR1 KGHSH and CDR2 LQKENI. Trimming removed 4 bases at V and 6 bases at J, with 7 bases between. The CDR3 loop spans 11 amino acids.